The 25 T cell receptor beta chains in this list originate from one sample, sequenced in a study of CD8 T cells in Susac syndrome. RNA in amounts of about 0.5 to 1 ug was reverse transcribed with random hexamers. TCRdb fed the immunoSEQ multiplex PCR reads into MiXCR, producing one record per CDR3 protein. The table has 120,000 to 150,000 distinct CDR3 sequences, approximately 94% seen once. Material: CD4+ T cells from PBMCs. These receptors were obtained from a human donor with Susac syndrome.

The CDR3 coding sequence is TGTGCCAGCAGCTTAGGTGGGGACAGCCGCCAAGAGACCCAGTACTTC. Translated: CASSLGGDSRQETQYF. J is TRBJ2-5 and V is TRBV7-3, with TRBD1 matching 7 bases. This CDR3 has 16 residues. Germline assignment: CDR1 SGHTA and CDR2 FQGTGA. The V segment lost 2 bases and the J segment 1 base; nucleotides outside the gene matches: 7.

The chain links TRBV24-1 to TRBJ1-5; a weak D match, TRBD1 (6 bases). The CDR3 extends over 13 amino acids. Trimming removed 9 bases from V and 9 bases from J, with 17 bases in between. In germline, CDR1 is KGHDR, CDR2 SFDVKD. CDR3 loop: CATSGDNAPPQHF. The CDR3 coding sequence is TGTGCCACCTCGGGGGACAACGCTCCGCCCCAGCATTTT.

The chain employs TRBV5-1 and TRBJ2-7, with D possibly matching TRBD2 (6 bases). With 2 bases removed from V and 4 bases from J, the gap between germline ends came to 16 bases. The CDR3 is 15 amino acids. In germline, CDR1 is SGHRS, CDR2 YFSETQ. CDR3 nucleotides: TGCGCCAGCAGCTTCGATGGGCAAGCGGGTTACGAGCAGTACTTC. Translating it yields CASSFDGQAGYEQYF.

The rearrangement links TRBV27 to TRBJ2-2, with a possible D match to TRBD2 (5 bases). The CDR3 extends over 16 amino acids. Trimming took 5 bases from V and 3 from J, leaving 16 bases between them. The germline CDR1 and CDR2 sequences are MNHEY and SMNVEV (reference sequence). CDR3 nucleotide sequence: TGTGCCAGCAGTACCCGGGGTTCTCAACACACCGGGGAGCTGTTTTTT. This gives the protein CASSTRGSQHTGELFF.

The chain carries TRBV4-1 and TRBJ2-1; TRBD2 matches 10 bases. Trimming at V came to 6 bases and at J to 3 bases, leaving 5 bases not matched to a gene. CDR1 and CDR2 (germline): MGHRA, YSYEKL. The CDR3 contains 15 residues. The DNA for the CDR3 is TGCGCCAGCAGACTTGGACTAGCGGACTACAATGAGCAGTTCTTC. Its protein is CASRLGLADYNEQFF.

This chain links TRBV27 with TRBJ2-1; D is possibly TRBD1 or TRBD2 (6 bases each). Trimming shortened V by 5 bases and J by 1 base, and 12 bases separated the two germline ends. CDR3 size: 15 residues. In germline, CDR1 is MNHEY, CDR2 SMNVEV (reference sequence). CDR3 sequence (DNA): TGTGCCAGCAGTGGGGGGACACCTTCCTACAATGAGCAGTTCTTC. Encoded protein: CASSGGTPSYNEQFF.

This sequence joins TRBV4-2 and TRBJ2-5, with D perhaps assigned TRBD1 or TRBD2 (5 bases each). This CDR3 is built from 15 residues. The germline V gene has CDR1 LGHNA and CDR2 YNFKEQ. V was clipped by 0 bases and J by 7 bases, with 15 bases between them. The DNA of the CDR3 is TGTGCCAGCAGCCAAGAACGGGACCGACTCGGGACCCAGTACTTC. Translated: CASSQERDRLGTQYF.

The genes are TRBV21-1 and TRBJ2-3; TRBD2 was called by the table and not checked on the DNA. TRBV21-1 is termed a pseudogene. This CDR3 region has 12 residues. The CDR3 loop is CASSGRADTQYF. DNA for the CDR3: TGTGCCAGCAGTGGGAGGGCAGATACGCAGTATTTT.

V is TRBV7-6 and J is TRBJ1-4, with a possible D match to TRBD1 (6 bases). Germline V CDR1 and CDR2: SGHVS, FNYEAQ. The CDR3 runs 14 residues. V dropped 5 bases and J dropped 5 bases, with 12 bases sitting between them. This CDR3 reads CASSTGMVNEKLFF. CDR3 DNA sequence: TGTGCCAGCAGCACAGGGATGGTAAATGAAAAACTGTTTTTT.

The chain couples TRBV20-1 to TRBJ2-3; TRBD2 matches 14 bases. The CDR3 has 18 amino acids. V lost 3 bases and J lost 6; bases outside the gene matches: 14. Germline V CDR1 and CDR2: DFQATT, SNEGSKA (reference sequence). The CDR3: CSARRPGTSGSKGDTQYF. The CDR3 DNA reads as TGCAGTGCTAGGCGGCCTGGGACTAGCGGGAGTAAGGGGGATACGCAGTATTTT.

V gene TRBV20-1 combines with J gene TRBJ1-1; D remains unclear. V lost 4 bases, J lost 4 bases, and 4 bases lay in between. This CDR3 has 10 amino acids. CDR1 is DFQATT, CDR2 SNEGSKA, per germline (reference sequence). CDR3 sequence (DNA): TGCAGTGCTACAACCACTGAAGCTTTCTTT. Its protein is CSATTTEAFF.

This clonotype has just one count. V and J are TRBV24-1 and TRBJ2-2; D may be TRBD1 (6 bases). Between the trimmed V and J ends, which lost 9 bases and 5 bases, there was a span of 6 bases. CDR1 and CDR2 (germline): KGHDR, SFDVKD. The CDR3 covers 11 residues. In DNA form, the CDR3 reads TGTGCCACCGGGACAACCGGGGAGCTGTTTTTT. Translation: CATGTTGELFF.

The chain links TRBV9 to TRBJ2-5; a weak D match, TRBD2 (5 bases). This CDR3 has 14 residues. Trimming pared 3 bases from V and 9 bases from J, leaving 18 bases between. Per the germline V gene, CDR1 is SGDLS and CDR2 is YYNGEE. The CDR3 DNA reads TGTGCCAGCAGCGACGCGTTGGCCCCCGGGGCCCAGTACTTC. Its translation: CASSDALAPGAQYF.

J is TRBJ2-5 and V is TRBV19; 13 nucleotides agree with TRBD2. J was trimmed by 11 bases and V by 7 bases; bases with no gene match: 10. Per the germline V gene, CDR1 is LNHDA and CDR2 is SQIVND (reference sequence). The CDR3 has 14 amino acids. The CDR3 loop is CASTPGTSGALQYF. DNA of the CDR3: TGTGCCAGTACTCCCGGGACTAGCGGGGCCCTGCAGTACTTC.

The J gene is TRBJ1-5, the V gene TRBV19; D uncertain. V was clipped by 6 bases and J by 5 bases, with 11 bases between them. CDR3 size: 13 residues. Germline-derived CDR1 and CDR2 are LNHDA and SQIVND (reference sequence). The CDR3 bases are TGTGCCAGTAGCCGGACGGGATATCAGCCCCAGCATTTT. Residues: CASSRTGYQPQHF. The full variable domain, with the rest looked up from reference TRBV19 and TRBJ1-5, is DGGITQSPKYLFRKEGQNVTLSCEQNLNHDAMYWYRQDPGQGLRLIYYSQIVNDFQKGDIAEGYSVSREKKESFPLTVTSAQKNPTAFYLCASSRTGYQPQHFGDGTRLSIL.

The gene calls are TRBV29-1 and TRBJ2-3; TRBD2 might be the D (6 bases). The CDR3 has 15 amino acids. The V gene's germline CDR1 is SQVTM and CDR2 ANQGSEA. V was clipped by 5 bases and J by 3 bases, with 18 bases between them. The CDR3 DNA reads TGCAGCGTTCCTGAGATGGTAGCGGTGACAGATACGCAGTATTTT. It yields the protein CSVPEMVAVTDTQYF.

For the CDR3, the DNA is TGCAGTGCTAGCCGGGCAGCGGGAGGTGGCAATGAGCAGTTCTTC. Amino acids: CSASRAAGGGNEQFF. This chain joins TRBV20-1 and TRBJ2-1; 9 bases align to TRBD2. V lost 3 bases, J lost 6 bases, and 9 bases stayed unmatched. The germline V gene encodes CDR1 DFQATT and CDR2 SNEGSKA (reference sequence). The CDR3 covers 15 residues.

The V call is TRBV6-5, the J call TRBJ1-2, with D uncertain. The CDR3 sequence is 10 residues long. Trimming took off 7 bases at V and 6 bases at J, with 6 bases between the two ends. In germline, CDR1 is MNHEY, CDR2 SVGAGI. The CDR3 here is CASTSNGYTF. In DNA form, the CDR3 reads TGTGCCAGCACAAGCAATGGCTACACCTTC.

The genes are TRBV5-6 and TRBJ2-3, with D possibly matching TRBD1 (5 bases). V was trimmed by 6 bases and J by 2 bases, leaving 16 bases between them. This CDR3 is 15 amino acids long. In germline, CDR1 is SGHDT, CDR2 YYEEEE. CDR3: CASIRDRQITDTQYF. The CDR3 DNA follows: TGTGCCAGCATCCGAGATCGACAGATCACAGATACGCAGTATTTT.

The CDR3 is CASRDYRGRFDGYTF. CDR3 in DNA: TGTGCCAGCAGAGACTACAGGGGGCGATTCGATGGCTACACCTTC. The genes are TRBV11-2 and TRBJ1-2, with 9 bases aligning to TRBD1. CDR3 size: 15 residues. Trimming cost V 6 bases and J 6 bases; bases outside gene matches: 11. CDR1 and CDR2 (germline): SGHAT, FQNNGV.

The gene calls are TRBV15 and TRBJ1-2; D may be TRBD1 (5 bases). Germline V gene data show CDR1 as LNHNV and CDR2 as YYDKDF (reference sequence). Trimming left V 1 base short and J 6 bases short, with 9 bases between. This CDR3 has 13 residues. CDR3 residues: CATSRGQGDGYTF. The DNA of the CDR3 is TGTGCCACCAGCAGAGGCCAGGGTGATGGCTACACCTTC.

About this clonotype itself: Just one base apart from a much larger clone, this may be a read error. V is TRBV11-3 and J is TRBJ2-7; D not resolved. Germline lookup yields CDR1 SGHNT and CDR2 YENEEA. The CDR3 has 11 residues. Trimming took 2 bases from V and 2 from J, leaving 1 base between them. The CDR3 nucleotides read TGTGCCAGCAGCTTACCCTACGAGCAGTACTTC. Translation gives CASSLPYEQYF. The full variable domain, rest sourced from reference TRBV11-3 and TRBJ2-7, is EAGVVQSPRYKIIEKKQPVAFWCNPISGHNTLYWYLQNLGQGPELLIRYENEEAVDDSQLPKDRFSAERLKGVDSTLKIQPAELGDSAVYLCASSLPYEQYFGPGTRLTVT.

The chain is built from TRBV7-2 and TRBJ1-2; D call uncertain. The germline V and J ends were trimmed by 5 bases and 8 bases, with 18 bases remaining between them. This CDR3 spans 14 amino acids. Germline values: CDR1 SGHTA, CDR2 FQGNSA. The CDR3 bases are TGTGCCAGCAGCAGCCAAGGGCGCGGTATCGGCTACACCTTC. This codes for CASSSQGRGIGYTF.

The rearrangement joins TRBV4-1 to TRBJ2-2; D remains unclear. Trimming shortened V by 0 bases and J by 7 bases, and 6 bases separated the two germline ends. The germline V gene encodes CDR1 MGHRA and CDR2 YSYEKL. The CDR3 contains 13 residues. In DNA form, the CDR3 reads TGCGCCAGCAGCCAAGATCGAGGCGGGGAGCTGTTTTTT. It encodes CASSQDRGGELFF.

The chain combines TRBV29-1 with TRBJ1-4, with D hard to call. The CDR3 is 11 residues long. The ends were cut back, 6 bases at V and 5 bases at J, with 7 bases in the middle. CDR1 is SQVTM and CDR2 is ANQGSEA in the germline V gene. CDR3 loop: CSVRENEKLFF. The CDR3, as DNA: TGCAGCGTCAGAGAGAATGAAAAACTGTTTTTT.